The rows below give T cell receptor beta chains drawn from one sample of a study of CD8 T cells in Susac syndrome. Using its own MiXCR run on the immunoSEQ multiplex PCR reads, TCRdb lists one record per CDR3 protein. The table includes 100,000 to 150,000 distinct CDR3 sequences, roughly 95% detected once. Sequencing was done on a sample of CD4+ T cells from PBMCs. These receptors were taken from a human donor in good health. Each CDR3 is given with its conserved first and last residue.

V gene	J gene	CDR3 protein
TRBV6-5	TRBJ1-4	CASRSEGSNEKLFF
TRBV3-1	TRBJ1-1	CASSHSQARQYGAEAFF
TRBV2	TRBJ2-7	CASDRDYNEQQYF
TRBV7-2	TRBJ1-3	CASSLTGATGNTIYF
TRBV12-3/TRBV12-4	TRBJ2-3	CASSLGGGSDTQYF
TRBV24-1	TRBJ2-1	CATSDLSGQGYNEQFF
TRBV12-3/TRBV12-4	TRBJ2-3	CASSDPPSMYF
TRBV3-1	TRBJ1-5	CASSQDGQPQHF
TRBV18	TRBJ2-5	CASSPLGQTKETQYF
TRBV19	TRBJ1-1	CASSQDRLNTEAFF
TRBV30	TRBJ2-4	CAWSVLVTEGIQYF
TRBV29-1	TRBJ2-5	CSVELQVGETQYF
TRBV19	TRBJ2-4	CASRIRAGTRNIQYF
TRBV5-4	TRBJ2-1	CASSSDSTYNEQFF
TRBV12-3/TRBV12-4	TRBJ2-6	CATGRNSGANVLTF
TRBV7-9	TRBJ2-1	CASPGQDKNEQFF
TRBV6-1	TRBJ1-2	CASTDVTAPGRYYGYTF
TRBV25-1	TRBJ1-1	CATGQAREAFF
TRBV2	TRBJ2-7	CASSATRAGDPSEQYF
TRBV5-1	TRBJ2-5	CASSTGQGGIETQYF
TRBV7-7	TRBJ2-5	CASSLGRSSRETQYF
TRBV23-1	TRBJ1-5	CAIRGGDLGRVGNQPQHF
TRBV28	TRBJ1-5	CASSSGDQPQHF
TRBV29-1	TRBJ2-5	CSERTSGKETQYF
TRBV5-1	TRBJ2-1	CASSWGSTGEQFF
TRBV13	TRBJ2-7	CASSLRGLAVYEQYF
TRBV25-1	TRBJ2-7	CASSDPKPAYEQYF
TRBV2	TRBJ2-7	CASSQDSVGSYEQYF
TRBV3-1	TRBJ2-2	CASGRGTGELFF
TRBV2	TRBJ1-1	CACRVGPNTEAFF
TRBV7-2	TRBJ2-7	CASSFVGPSYEQYF
TRBV3-1	TRBJ2-7	CASSPPAGKSYEQYF
TRBV7-6	TRBJ2-5	CASSLVQGWETQYF
TRBV10-3	TRBJ2-7	CAISREGGAYEQYF
TRBV2	TRBJ2-5	CASTGQGGTQETQYF
TRBV3-1	TRBJ2-7	CASSQEEGDEQYF
TRBV7-9	TRBJ2-7	CASSLEYGKSYEQYF
TRBV5-1	TRBJ1-4	CASSPRGGSNEKLFF
TRBV18	TRBJ2-7	CASSPNESGQYF
TRBV5-1	TRBJ2-1	CASSSGLAEYNEQFF
TRBV18	TRBJ2-7	CASSPWGQGYEQYF
TRBV30	TRBJ2-7	CAWRAAGAGEQYF
TRBV20-1	TRBJ2-7	CSARVASGSHEQYF
TRBV5-4	TRBJ2-1	CASSSGTSHYNEQFF
TRBV7-9	TRBJ1-2	CASSRITGGGYTF
TRBV29-1	TRBJ2-1	CSVARYNEQFF
TRBV29-1	TRBJ2-5	CSVENWGGSAETQYF
TRBV15	TRBJ2-2	CATSRDRRAYTGELFF
TRBV28	TRBJ2-6	CAIQGADGANVLTF
TRBV11-1	TRBJ2-7	CASSYPGQGIYEQYF
TRBV2	TRBJ2-5	CASRSASGSSGQETQYF
TRBV3-1	TRBJ1-1	CASSEVTRLCF
TRBV19	TRBJ1-5	CASSTTGYNQPQHF
TRBV25-1	TRBJ1-6	CASSELQGRSSPLHF
TRBV28	TRBJ1-1	CASSPTLNTEAFF
TRBV29-1	TRBJ1-1	CSVDRDMNTEAFF
TRBV29-1	TRBJ2-7	CSVHTGKPGYEQYF